This T cell receptor (beta chain) was observed in a study of T cell repertoires in ileal Crohn's disease. Study overall: 35% were active smokers at surgery; median disease duration was around 7.9 years.

Patients were adults with ileal or ileocolonic Crohn's disease needing resection. Per sample, around 500 nanograms of biopsy DNA were TCRB immunosequenced. Only in-frame clones appear in the TCRdb table, and some are missing; sequencing was by immunoSEQ multiplex PCR. The sample records 4,000 to 5,000 clones, roughly 80% being singletons. The V and J ends lost 8 bases and 0 bases respectively, with 11 bases between them. The germline V gene has CDR1 MNHNS and CDR2 SASEGT. This CDR3 contains 14 residues. This TCR was recovered from an adult with Crohn's disease. The sequenced sample was ileal tissue. The chain joins TRBV6-1 to TRBJ1-3; D remains ambiguous. CDR3 in amino acids: CASGGSSSGNTIYF. CDR3 sequence (DNA): TGTGCCAGCGGCGGCAGCTCCTCTGGAAACACCATATATTTT.